This note documents a single T cell receptor (beta chain) sequence. Its specificity is not known. The germline gene is not matched at one end of the junction; a read error may be the cause. The second PCR ran 7 to 11 cycles with a sample-barcoded 5' primer and J-beta primers. TCRdb re-analysed the 5' RACE reads in MiXCR, keeping a single row per CDR3 protein. The sample contains hundreds of thousands of distinct CDR3 sequences, roughly two fifths of which appear only once. The V gene's germline CDR1 is DFQATT and CDR2 SNEGSKA (reference sequence). This CDR3 region has 10 residues. The source of the sample is a study of blood T cells in healthy people across ages. Study-level points and caveats: Among long-lived donors, naive CD4+ cells were more numerous and diversity higher than in aged donors.

What was sequenced was blood. The receptor comes from a woman aged 55-70 years in good health. The chain couples TRBV20-1 to TRBJ2-1; D gene unclear. CDR3 protein: CSATGNGQFF. CDR3 bases: TGCAGTGCTACAGGCAATGGGCAGTTCTTC.